This T cell receptor (beta chain) was sequenced during a study of blood T cell repertoires in COVID-19. The overall study: From the United States, Italy and Spain came samples of acute and convalescent COVID-19. The cDNA or gDNA used as material had been derived from T cells, B-cell-depleted T cells, or PBMCs.

In the authors' methods: The authors estimated nucleated cell counts from reference gene primer amplification. Assay: immunoSEQ multiplex PCR; the TCRdb copy retains only in-frame clones and omits some. D and trimming were read from the DNA, whereas the V and J calls and clone size are those reported in that table. The sample comprises over 250,000 clones, 80% to 90% of which are singletons, and around 10% rests with the top ten. V was trimmed by 0 bases and J by 2 bases, leaving 8 bases between them. Germline V gene sequence: CDR1 LNHDA, CDR2 SQIVND (reference sequence). This CDR3 is 14 amino acids long.

The V call is TRBV19, the J call TRBJ2-7; D is unresolved. Sequenced: peripheral blood. The TCR originated in a woman aged 70-85 years with acute or convalescent COVID-19. The CDR3 DNA sequence: TGTGCCAGTAGTATAGACGCCAGTACCTACGAGCAGTACTTC. It translates to CASSIDASTYEQYF.